The present TCR beta chain was sequenced within a study of blood T cell repertoires in COVID-19. The overall study: Whether acute or convalescent, the COVID-19 samples came from the United States, Italy and Spain. Sources were T cells, B-cell-depleted T cells, or PBMCs; the material itself was cDNA or gDNA.

Per the original data handling: Using reference gene primer amplification, nucleated cell counts were estimated. Generated by immunoSEQ multiplex PCR, the TCRdb table keeps only in-frame clones and is missing some. The V and J calls and clone size come from that table; D and trimming were worked out from the DNA. The sample shows 200,000 to 300,000 clones, 75% to 95% of them seen only once. CDR3 length equals 15 residues. Looked up from germline, CDR1 is SEHNR and CDR2 is FQNEAQ (reference sequence). The trim removed 6 bases at V and 0 bases at J, leaving 8 bases unmatched. Patients of the Seattle cohort, enrolled during active infection, were followed longitudinally.

J is TRBJ2-7 and V is TRBV7-9; 7 bases fit TRBD1. This TCR was sampled from a person under 35 with COVID-19, enrolled during active disease. Input material: peripheral blood. The CDR3 here is CASSLVGTVSYEQYF. CDR3 sequence (DNA): TGTGCCAGCAGTCTCGTCGGGACAGTCTCCTACGAGCAGTACTTC.